The 17 T cell receptor beta chains below all came from one sample that was sequenced in a study of cytomegalovirus exposure and HLA in healthy donors. The PCR contained 60 Vbeta and 13 Jbeta primers. This table comes from immunoSEQ multiplex PCR, and its TCRdb copy is limited to in-frame clones, with some not included. The profile shows 150,000 to 200,000 clones, about 76% of them singletons. Sequenced material: PBMCs. These receptor sequences come from a middle-aged woman in good health and CMV-seropositive.

This clone was counted a few times. V is TRBV6-5 and J is TRBJ2-1; possibly TRBD2 for D (5 bases). The germline V gene has CDR1 MNHEY and CDR2 SVGAGI. V lost 0 bases, J lost 6 bases, and 9 bases lay in between. This CDR3 comprises 14 residues. CDR3: CASSYSEGSNEQFF. For the CDR3, the DNA is TGTGCCAGCAGTTACTCCGAGGGTAGCAATGAGCAGTTCTTC.

The chain links TRBV2 to TRBJ1-3; no reliable D call. From germline, CDR1 is SNHLY and CDR2 FYNNEI. Trimming left V 7 bases short and J 0 bases short, with 13 bases between. The CDR3 consists of 15 residues. CDR3 nucleotides: TGTGCCAGCATGGGCCGCGCGGGCTCTGGAAACACCATATATTTT. Its translation: CASMGRAGSGNTIYF. The entire variable domain, with the rest obtained from reference TRBV2 and TRBJ1-3, is as follows: EPEVTQTPSHQVTQMGQEVILRCVPISNHLYFYWYRQILGQKVEFLVSFYNNEISEKSEIFDDQFSVERPDGSNFTLKIRSTKLEDSAMYFCASMGRAGSGNTIYFGEGSWLTVV.

The V and J genes are TRBV28 and TRBJ2-7; D uncertain. Trimming pared 5 bases from V and 2 bases from J, leaving 19 bases between. The CDR3 is made up of 16 amino acids. CDR1 is MDHEN, CDR2 SYDVKM, per germline. The CDR3 region has the DNA TGTGCCAGCAGTGGGTCGGCGGCAGAAGCAGCCTACGAGCAGTACTTC. Protein product: CASSGSAAEAAYEQYF. Drawing the rest from reference TRBV28 and TRBJ2-7, the complete variable domain is DVKVTQSSRYLVKRTGEKVFLECVQDMDHENMFWYRQDPGLGLRLIYFSYDVKMKEKGDIPEGYSVSREKKERFSLILESASTNQTSMYLCASSGSAAEAAYEQYFGPGTRLTVT.

The chain recombines TRBV6-6 with TRBJ1-1, with 9 positions matching TRBD1. Per the germline V gene, CDR1 is MNHNY and CDR2 is SVGAGI (reference sequence). The CDR3 loop spans 13 amino acids. With 11 bases clipped from V and 7 bases from J, the junction kept 11 bases outside the gene matches. CDR3: CAARDREESEAFF. The CDR3 DNA reads as TGTGCCGCCCGGGACAGGGAGGAGAGTGAAGCTTTCTTT.

The chain uses TRBV6-5 and TRBJ2-3; 9 bases line up with TRBD1. V lost 5 bases and J lost 3; bases outside the gene matches: 6. CDR3 size: 15 residues. The germline gives CDR1 MNHEY, CDR2 SVGAGI. CDR3 loop: CASSLRQGDTDTQYF. CDR3 bases: TGTGCCAGCAGTCTCAGACAGGGGGATACAGATACGCAGTATTTT.

This clone was observed a few times. The CDR3 DNA reads TGTGCCAGCAGTGAGTCGGCAGGGTTAACCGGGGAGCTGTTTTTT. Its protein is CASSESAGLTGELFF. The gene calls are TRBV6-4 and TRBJ2-2, with D tentatively TRBD1 (5 bases). CDR1 MRHNA and CDR2 SNTAGT come from the germline V gene. Trimming cost V 3 bases and J 5 bases, with 13 bases left between them. The CDR3 runs to 15 residues.

The genes are TRBV19 and TRBJ2-2; 10 nucleotides line up with TRBD1. Germline V gene data show CDR1 as LNHDA and CDR2 as SQIVND (reference sequence). The CDR3 loop spans 16 amino acids. Trimming at V came to 5 bases and at J to 3 bases, leaving 6 bases not matched to a gene. The DNA for the CDR3 is TGTGCCAGTAGTCCCCGGACAGGGGGGGACACCGGGGAGCTGTTTTTT. Protein: CASSPRTGGDTGELFF.

The gene calls are TRBV23-1 and TRBJ1-4, with 7 bases aligning to TRBD1. TRBV23-1 is reported as an ORF; its role is uncertain. J lost 8 bases, V lost 0 bases, and 9 bases had no gene match. This CDR3 has 16 residues. The DNA for the CDR3 is TGCGCCAGCAGTCAATCGGCCCGACAGGGTGGAGAAAAACTGTTTTTT. This codes for CASSQSARQGGEKLFF.

CDR3 in amino acids: CASSPLAYSYEQYF. CDR3 DNA sequence: TGTGCCAGCAGCCCACTCGCATACTCCTACGAGCAGTACTTC. The chain has TRBV7-9 and TRBJ2-7, with D unresolved. From germline, CDR1 is SEHNR and CDR2 FQNEAQ (reference sequence). The CDR3 loop spans 14 amino acids. Trimming removed 5 bases from V and 0 bases from J, with 11 bases in between.

This clone was counted between two and nine times. The J gene is TRBJ1-2, the V gene TRBV28, with TRBD1 identical over 10 bases. Germline CDR1 MDHEN, CDR2 SYDVKM. Trimming cost V 3 bases and J 4 bases; bases outside gene matches: 5. This CDR3 is built from 15 residues. The CDR3 bases are TGTGCCAGCAGTTTGGGGACAGGGGAAAGCTATGGCTACACCTTC. This gives the protein CASSLGTGESYGYTF.

This clone occurred a few times. This chain uses TRBV5-4 with TRBJ2-1; 10 bases fit TRBD2. Looked up from germline, CDR1 is SGHNT and CDR2 is YYREEE (reference sequence). This CDR3 is built from 20 residues. The trim removed 0 bases at V and 0 bases at J, leaving 12 bases unmatched. CDR3 nucleotide sequence: TGTGCCAGCAGCTTGGGGCGGCTAGCGGGAGACTTTAGCTCCTACAATGAGCAGTTCTTC. As protein: CASSLGRLAGDFSSYNEQFF.

The rearrangement joins TRBV4-2 to TRBJ2-5; D is unclear. The germline gives CDR1 LGHNA, CDR2 YNFKEQ. CDR3 length equals 21 residues. V was clipped by 0 bases and J by 0 bases, with 26 bases between them. The CDR3 bases are TGTGCCAGCAGCCAAGACGAGGCCCCGAGGTGGCAGCTCCGGAACCAAGAGACCCAGTACTTC. Translation gives CASSQDEAPRWQLRNQETQYF.

The chain is built from TRBV30 and TRBJ1-1; no clear D gene. This CDR3 has 13 residues. Trimming pared 1 base from V and 0 bases from J, leaving 6 bases between. Germline CDR1 is GTSNPN and CDR2 is SVGIG (reference sequence). CDR3 amino acids: CAWSGQVNTEAFF. CDR3 in DNA: TGTGCCTGGAGTGGGCAGGTGAACACTGAAGCTTTCTTT.

V is TRBV2 and J is TRBJ2-3; possibly TRBD2 for D (5 bases). The V end was cut by 5 bases, the J end by 0 bases, with 9 bases between. Germline V gives CDR1 SNHLY, CDR2 FYNNEI. The CDR3 has 14 residues. The CDR3 region is CASSSRTSTDTQYF. The CDR3 DNA sequence: TGTGCCAGCAGTTCGCGGACTAGCACAGATACGCAGTATTTT.

The CDR3, as DNA: TGTGCCAGCAGTTACGACAGCTCCTATGGCTACACCTTC. It is translated as CASSYDSSYGYTF. The V and J genes are TRBV6-5 and TRBJ1-2, with D perhaps matching TRBD1 (5 bases). Trimming removed 2 bases at V and 4 bases at J, with 8 bases between. Germline CDR1 MNHEY, CDR2 SVGAGI. CDR3 length: 13 amino acids.

This rearrangement joins TRBV18 to TRBJ1-1; a possible D gene is TRBD1 (5 bases). The CDR3 extends over 13 amino acids. V gave up 7 bases and J gave up 4 bases, with 13 bases separating them. Germline V gives CDR1 KGHSH, CDR2 LQKENI. The CDR3 DNA reads as TGTGCCAGCTTCGGGGGGTTGGGCACTGAAGCTTTCTTT. As protein: CASFGGLGTEAFF. The full variable domain, rest sourced from reference TRBV18 and TRBJ1-1, is NAGVMQNPRHLVRRRGQEARLRCSPMKGHSHVYWYRQLPEEGLKFMVYLQKENIIDESGMPKERFSAEFPKEGPSILRIQQVVRGDSAAYFCASFGGLGTEAFFGQGTRLTVV.

As to this clone: The identical CDR3 is also encoded by other nucleotide sequences in the sample. The V call is TRBV18, the J call TRBJ1-1; the D is unclear. CDR3 length: 13 amino acids. The V end lost 2 bases, the J end lost 1 base, and 5 bases lay between the germline ends. The germline V gene encodes CDR1 KGHSH and CDR2 LQKENI. The CDR3 coding sequence is TGTGCCAGCTCACCAGGAGCGAACACTGAAGCTTTCTTT. Translating gives CASSPGANTEAFF.